These T cell receptor beta chains were read from a single sample in a study of blood T cell repertoires in COVID-19. Data came from immunoSEQ multiplex PCR; TCRdb stores just in-frame clones and leaves some out. The data contain 150,000 to 200,000 clones, around 89% of them seen just once; the ten biggest clones take up approximately 4.5%. Sequenced: peripheral blood. These TCRs come from a human donor in a cohort sampled during active COVID-19. The CDR3 runs from the conserved cysteine through the conserved F or W. D genes are given only for firm matches.

TRBJ2-3 TRBV4-1 18 . CASSQDEPGVRSTDTQYF TGCGCCAGCAGCCAAGATGAACCCGGGGTGAGGTCCACAGATACGCAGTATTTT
TRBJ1-1 TRBV6-5 14 . CASSSPDRFTEAFF TGTGCCAGCAGTTCCCCCGACAGGTTCACTGAAGCTTTCTTT
TRBJ2-5 TRBV12-3/TRBV12-4 12 . CASSFPRETQYF TGTGCCAGCAGTTTCCCCCGGGAGACCCAGTACTTC
TRBJ2-1 TRBV6-2/TRBV6-3 15 TRBD2 CASSSRTSGGNEQFF TGTGCCAGCAGTTCACGGACTAGCGGGGGCAATGAGCAGTTCTTC
TRBJ2-4 TRBV6-2/TRBV6-3 16 . CASSLELQGIKNIQYF TGTGCCAGCAGCCTAGAACTACAGGGAATCAAAAACATTCAGTACTTC
TRBJ2-7 TRBV24-1 15 TRBD1 CATSASGTGAYEQYF TGTGCCACCAGTGCGTCCGGGACAGGGGCCTACGAGCAGTACTTC
TRBJ1-6 TRBV12-3/TRBV12-4 13 . CASSLREGSPLHF TGTGCCAGCAGTTTACGGGAGGGGTCACCCCTCCACTTT
TRBJ2-6 TRBV19 16 . CASSIRQNSGANVLTF TGTGCCAGTAGTATTAGACAGAACTCTGGGGCCAACGTCCTGACTTTC
TRBJ2-7 TRBV6-2/TRBV6-3 14 TRBD1 CASSYSPTGGEQYF TGTGCCAGCAGTTACTCCCCTACAGGGGGCGAGCAGTACTTC
TRBJ2-1 TRBV7-2 16 TRBD2 CASSPTRLAAYNEQFF TGTGCCAGCAGCCCGACTCGACTAGCGGCTTACAATGAGCAGTTCTTC
TRBJ2-3 TRBV9 11 . CASERVDTQYF TGTGCCAGCGAGCGGGTGGATACGCAGTATTTT